This T cell receptor (beta chain) appears in the sequencing data of a study of blood T cell repertoires in COVID-19. The CDR3 consists of 13 residues. Germline V gene data show CDR1 as WSHSY and CDR2 as SAAADI. V lost 6 bases, J lost 5 bases, and 8 bases lay in between. Generated by immunoSEQ multiplex PCR, the TCRdb table keeps only in-frame clones and is missing some. The sample lists 200,000 or so clones, about four fifths occurring once. The origin of this receptor is a man aged 55 to 70 who had recovered from COVID-19. Sequencing was carried out using PBMCs or T cells enriched from blood (not recorded which). The chain is built from TRBV10-2 and TRBJ1-6; D is possibly TRBD1 (6 bases). The CDR3 DNA is TGCGCCAGCAGCAGGGGTGATAATTCACCCCTCCACTTT. Amino acid sequence: CASSRGDNSPLHF.